This TCR beta chain was sequenced in a study of T cell responses to AZD1222 COVID-19 vaccine. Study-wide results and limits: The donors showed a predominance of white British ancestry and of females, with possible underestimation of clonal diversity.

Points on this clone: What it binds is not known.

V lost 4 bases and J lost 4; bases outside the gene matches: 3. The CDR3 has 15 amino acids. Germline V gives CDR1 SGHTA, CDR2 FQGTGA. The assay was immunoSEQ multiplex PCR, and TCRdb's table has in-frame clones only and misses some. The sample lists about 63,000 clones; over 75% were seen once. The receptor comes from an adult in good health. This chain connects TRBV7-3 to TRBJ2-1, with 11 positions matching TRBD2. The specimen comprised peripheral blood, sampled on day 0 of AZD1222 vaccination. The CDR3 loop is CASSSGTSGYNEQFF. Here the CDR3 DNA reads TGTGCCAGCAGCTCCGGGACTAGCGGATACAATGAGCAGTTCTTC.